This T cell receptor beta chain emerged from a study of shared clonotypes between healthy human individuals (dated by TCRdb to 2019 to 2021). With regard to the full study: Three men and two women, aged 18 to 49 years, made up the cohort. For each donor, three plates each were used for CD4 naive and CD4 memory, two plates were used for CD8 naive, and one plate was used for CD8 memory. Each donor's leukapheresis produced roughly between roughly 0.9 and 8.9 billion PBMCs. Blood TCR repertoires of a handful of healthy adults were deeply sequenced to estimate repertoire size and the extent of clonotype sharing between individuals. To increase sequencing depth and limit assay-specific biases, TCR repertoire library preparation and sequencing were carried out by different laboratories using diverse techniques.

The donors were healthy, HIV-negative adults with no recently reported acute infections or vaccinations. Every donor was a Caucasian adult residing in Nashville, Tennessee, USA. CD4+ T cells were enriched by magnetic negative selection; naive cells were then positively selected on CD45RA, and the negative fraction formed the memory subset. Blood was obtained by leukapheresis, after which PBMCs were separated by Ficoll-Histopaque density gradient centrifugation and cryopreserved in liquid nitrogen vapor phase. Analytical flow cytometry was used to check the purity and quantity of every magnetically sorted T cell population. Genomic DNA was isolated from every sorted fraction and measured by UV absorbance on a Nanodrop 2000c. TCR CDR3 regions were amplified from genomic DNA by multiplex PCR using the deep immunoSEQ assay. Extracted genomic DNA from each cell subset was distributed evenly across all wells of several immunoSEQ 96-well plates, and each plate was treated as a replicate. For sorted subsets, each replicate PCR was loaded with about 200 ng genomic DNA, equivalent to some 31,000 T cell genomes. Purified libraries were quantified with a Qubit 3.0 fluorometer, sized on a Bioanalyzer 2100, and re-quantified with the KAPA Library Quantification kit. A separate single-read 150-cycle Illumina NextSeq 550 flow cell was used to sequence each immunoSEQ 96-well plate. On the study's bioinformatics: Because the immunoSEQ output held only junctional sequences and lacked quality scores, the filtering could not match the filtering applied to full-length reads. Sequences were annotated with PyIR, a Python wrapper for IgBLAST v1.9, and V/J genes and CDR3 were assigned using IMGT germline references. Reads were filtered out if the reads had weak V/J assignments (E-value above 1e-6), no CDR3, stop codons, out-of-frame junctions, or ambiguous translated residues. A V3J clonotype was defined by an identical inferred V gene, J gene, and CDR3 amino acid sequence. The percentage overlap between two repertoires was calculated by dividing the number of shared unique clonotypes by the size of the smaller repertoire. Three approaches were used to assess repertoire richness: RTK rarefaction, the Chao1 estimator, and Recon v2.1 estimates of unobserved clonotypes. OLGA was used to compute generation probabilities for all TCRbeta clonotypes that the gDNA method yielded from several donors. The source is immuneACCESS, and TCRdb retained only in-frame sequences with V and J called. Part of the clones is not carried over; for the studies checked, unresolved V genes explain less than half of this, and the remainder is unexplained. V and J calls and clone size are as listed in that table; D and trimming were resolved from the DNA. Counted in this sample were under 1,100,000 clones; around four fifths of them appeared once. Less than 1.5% of the sample goes to the ten largest clones.

In this sample, this clone turned up a few times. Its antigen remains undetermined. No quality values exist for individual bases; no much larger clone is one base distant. V is reduced by 0 bases and J by 2 bases, leaving a spacing of 13 bases between them. The CDR3 has 17 amino acids, counting the end cysteine and phenylalanine. The sequence is cut down to CDR3 DNA, 51 bases in frame from base 1. As encoded in the germline V gene, CDR1 is ENHRY while CDR2 is SYGVKD. Overall results and qualifications from the work: Sharing across a few donors was observed for around 5% of naive CD4, over 3% of naive CD8, over 2% of memory CD4, and over 0.3% of memory CD8 clonotypes. Based on pairwise subsampling, the degree of clonotype sharing among donors was expected to be affected by sequencing depth. Incomplete sequencing was indicated by rarefaction of sorted-subset datasets, despite the large sequencing depth. Larger estimated clonotype richness was generally found for naive subsets than for memory subsets. Sampling was restricted to blood, and TCR repertoires in tissues likely differ from the TCR repertoires found in blood. Higher generation probabilities were observed for clonotypes shared by all four sorted-subset donors than for non-shared clonotypes. The small number of donors limited the genetic and exposure-history diversity represented.

Recombination joined TRBV10-3 with TRBJ2-2; TRBD2 is possibly the D segment (5 matching bases). The specimen sequenced was memory CD4+ T cells sorted from blood. The sample's cell subset or site label, decoded: CD45RA-negative fraction. This receptor was obtained from a man aged 18 to 30 in good health. The sequenced DNA: TGTGCCATCAGTGAGTCGACTCGCGGGTCCAACACCGGGGAGCTGTTTTTT. Translated, this is CAISESTRGSNTGELFF.